Presented here are 15 T cell receptor beta chains from one specimen sequenced in a study of molecular identifiers for immune sequencing clone quantification. Using its own MiXCR run on the PCR reads, TCRdb lists one record per CDR3 protein. Of 550,000 to 750,000 distinct CDR3 sequences listed, 15% to 20% were seen once; the top ten hold roughly 0.85%. Specimen: naive CD8+ T cells from blood, with Jurkat cell RNA spiked in. The subset: FACS-sorted CD8+CD4-CCR7+CD45RA+ naive T cells. The source is a human donor in good health. Some libraries in this study had Jurkat cell RNA spiked in.

This clonotype was seen at least ten times. The rearrangement uses TRBV19 and TRBJ2-4; D call uncertain. CDR1 and CDR2 from the germline V gene are LNHDA and SQIVND (reference sequence). The CDR3 is 15 residues long. With 0 bases removed from V and 8 bases from J, the gap between germline ends came to 14 bases. The CDR3 region is CASSIDLFSVDIQYF. The CDR3 nucleotides read TGTGCCAGTAGTATAGACTTGTTCTCCGTCGACATTCAGTACTTC.

CDR3 in amino acids: CAWSRKGELFF. The CDR3, as DNA: TGTGCCTGGAGTCGAAAAGGGGAGCTGTTTTTT. The gene calls are TRBV30 and TRBJ2-2; no firm D call. V dropped 2 bases and J dropped 8 bases, with 6 bases sitting between them. CDR3 size: 11 residues. Germline CDR1 is GTSNPN and CDR2 is SVGIG (reference sequence).

This clonotype showed up many times. V is TRBV12-3 or TRBV12-4 and J is TRBJ1-4; D possibly corresponds to TRBD1 (6 bases). CDR3 length: 15 residues. The V end lost 3 bases, the J end lost 8 bases, and 16 bases lay between the germline ends. CDR3 amino acids: CASSLGGASFEKLFF. For the CDR3, the DNA is TGTGCCAGCAGTTTGGGGGGCGCAAGTTTCGAAAAACTGTTTTTT.

This clonotype was detected many times. The V gene is TRBV2, the J gene TRBJ1-1, with D hard to call. The V and J ends lost 2 bases and 2 bases respectively, with 9 bases between them. CDR1 SNHLY and CDR2 FYNNEI come from the germline V gene. The CDR3 has 14 amino acids. The CDR3 DNA reads as TGTGCCAGCAGTGAATCGGTCGGAAACACTGAAGCTTTCTTT. Encoded protein: CASSESVGNTEAFF.

Here the CDR3 reads CASSQVQGLEAFF. In DNA form, the CDR3 reads TGTGCCAGCAGCCAAGTTCAGGGACTTGAAGCTTTCTTT. The chain employs TRBV3-1 and TRBJ1-1; maybe TRBD1 (5 bases). V was clipped by 1 base and J by 7 bases, with 10 bases between them. In germline, CDR1 is LGHDT, CDR2 YNNKEL (reference sequence). This CDR3 has 13 residues.

The CDR3 region has the DNA TGTGCCACCCATACAGGGAACACTGAAGCTTTCTTT. It codes for CATHTGNTEAFF. This chain links TRBV6-5 with TRBJ1-1; tentatively, D is TRBD1 (5 bases). V was pared by 10 bases and J by 1 base, with 10 bases between. In germline, CDR1 is MNHEY, CDR2 SVGAGI. The CDR3 is 12 amino acids.

This clonotype was observed at least ten times. The V and J genes are TRBV2 and TRBJ2-7; no clear D. V was cut by 6 bases and J by 2 bases, with 5 bases left in between. The CDR3 totals 11 residues. The V gene's germline CDR1 is SNHLY and CDR2 FYNNEI. The CDR3 DNA follows: TGTGCCAGCAGGTCGGCCTACGAGCAGTACTTC. It translates to CASRSAYEQYF.

This clonotype was picked up a small number of times. The chain combines TRBV19 with TRBJ2-5; 9 nucleotides agree with TRBD2. The CDR3 is 15 amino acids. The germline V gene has CDR1 LNHDA and CDR2 SQIVND (reference sequence). The trim removed 3 bases at V and 2 bases at J, leaving 4 bases unmatched. The CDR3 here is CASSIGGGAQETQYF. CDR3 bases: TGTGCCAGTAGTATTGGCGGGGGGGCACAAGAGACCCAGTACTTC.

Worth noting for this clonotype: A single base separates this from a much larger clone, so it may be a read error. This rearrangement joins TRBV29-1 to TRBJ2-1; D tentatively fits TRBD1 or TRBD2 (5 bases each). This CDR3 spans 16 amino acids. Germline assignment: CDR1 SQVTM and CDR2 ANQGSEA. The CDR3 DNA reads TGCAGCGTAGAGGGGAGAAGGTGGGCTCACTACGATGAGCAGTTCTTC. Residues: CSVEGRRWAHYDEQFF.

The sample holds many counts of this clonotype. The J gene is TRBJ2-5, the V gene TRBV6-2 or TRBV6-3, with 7 bases that match TRBD1. Germline values: CDR1 MNHEY, CDR2 SVGEGT. The CDR3 length is 14 residues. J was trimmed by 3 bases and V by 5 bases; bases with no gene match: 6. The CDR3 DNA reads as TGTGCCAGCAGTACTCCCGGGACAGAAGAGACCCAGTACTTC. It translates to CASSTPGTEETQYF.

About this clonotype itself: A read error may explain this, as a much larger clone is one base away. The V and J genes are TRBV27 and TRBJ2-7, with D perhaps matching TRBD1 (6 bases). The CDR3 loop spans 14 amino acids. Germline V gene data show CDR1 as MNHEY and CDR2 as SMNVEV (reference sequence). Trimming took 10 bases from V and 6 from J, leaving 22 bases between them. The CDR3 nucleotides are TGTGCCACCGCGTCCGGGACAATAGCCTCCGAGCAGTACTTC. Protein sequence: CATASGTIASEQYF.

In regard to this clonotype: A much larger clone sits a single nucleotide away, making a read error possible. The chain uses TRBV27 and TRBJ1-1; possible D gene TRBD1, 6 bases. CDR3 length equals 16 residues. Germline CDR1 is MNHEY and CDR2 is SMNVEV (reference sequence). Here the CDR3 reads CAGSFGAGVMNTEAFF. CDR3 coding DNA: TGTGCCGGCAGTTTTGGGGCAGGGGTTATGAACACTGAAGCTTTCTTT.

The table lists this clonotype with many counts. This rearrangement joins TRBV28 to TRBJ2-3, with D unresolved. Germline CDR1 MDHEN, CDR2 SYDVKM. The CDR3 spans 15 residues. V was clipped by 2 bases and J by 2 bases, with 11 bases between them. The CDR3 sequence is CASSLTGALTDTQYF. CDR3 bases: TGTGCCAGCAGTTTAACGGGCGCCCTCACAGATACGCAGTATTTT. The variable domain in full, completed from reference TRBV28 and TRBJ2-3, reads DVKVTQSSRYLVKRTGEKVFLECVQDMDHENMFWYRQDPGLGLRLIYFSYDVKMKEKGDIPEGYSVSREKKERFSLILESASTNQTSMYLCASSLTGALTDTQYFGPGTRLTVL.

The V and J genes are TRBV4-3 and TRBJ1-2, with 10 bases fitting TRBD1. Germline-derived CDR1 and CDR2 are LGHNA and YSLEER. The junction had 9 bases not matched to a gene; V was cut back by 2 bases and J by 3 bases. CDR3 size: 17 residues. The CDR3 region has the DNA TGCGCCAGCAGCCAAAGCCTCGGACAGGGGGAGTACTATGGCTACACCTTC. It yields the protein CASSQSLGQGEYYGYTF.

Note on this clonotype: This sequence may be a read error, since a much larger clone differs from it by one base. The CDR3 DNA is TGTGCCAGCAGCGTAGTAGGATCTAGCGGGAGATACCCAGATACGCGGTATTTT. Its protein is CASSVVGSSGRYPDTRYF. The J gene is TRBJ2-3, the V gene TRBV9; 10 positions agree with TRBD2. The germline CDR1 and CDR2 sequences are SGDLS and YYNGEE. The CDR3 spans 18 residues.